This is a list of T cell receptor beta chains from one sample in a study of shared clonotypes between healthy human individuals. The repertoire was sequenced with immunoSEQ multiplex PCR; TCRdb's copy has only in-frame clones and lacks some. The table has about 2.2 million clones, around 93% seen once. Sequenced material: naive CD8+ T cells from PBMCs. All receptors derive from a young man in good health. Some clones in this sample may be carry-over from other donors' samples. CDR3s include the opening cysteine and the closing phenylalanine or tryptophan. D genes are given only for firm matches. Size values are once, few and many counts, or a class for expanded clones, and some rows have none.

CDR3 DNA: TGTGCCAGCAGCCCGTGGACAGGAAACTACGAGCAGTACTTC
CDR3 protein: CASSPWTGNYEQYF
V gene: TRBV5-5
J gene: TRBJ2-7
clone size: -
CDR3 length: 14
D gene: TRBD1

CDR3 DNA: TGTGCCACCAGCGACAGGGCCCCAGAGACCCAGTACTTC
CDR3 protein: CATSDRAPETQYF
V gene: TRBV15
J gene: TRBJ2-5
clone size: -
CDR3 length: 13
D gene: TRBD1

CDR3 DNA: TGTGCCAGCAGCCCGGACAGGGGCAGTTTGGAAGCTTTCTTT
CDR3 protein: CASSPDRGSLEAFF
V gene: TRBV7-9
J gene: TRBJ1-1
clone size: once
CDR3 length: 14
D gene: TRBD1

CDR3 DNA: TGTGCCAGCAGCCAAGACGGCAGGGTCCGGGCCTACGAGCAGTACTTC
CDR3 protein: CASSQDGRVRAYEQYF
V gene: TRBV14
J gene: TRBJ2-7
clone size: -
CDR3 length: 16
D gene: -

CDR3 DNA: TGTGCCAGCAGCTTTGCTCAGGGGAAAAACCAGCCCCAGCATTTT
CDR3 protein: CASSFAQGKNQPQHF
V gene: TRBV7-9
J gene: TRBJ1-5
clone size: -
CDR3 length: 15
D gene: -

CDR3 DNA: TGTGCCAGCAGAGGACCTCTCTTGGGAGAGACCCAGTACTTC
CDR3 protein: CASRGPLLGETQYF
V gene: TRBV6-6
J gene: TRBJ2-5
clone size: -
CDR3 length: 14
D gene: -

CDR3 DNA: TGCGCCAGCAGCTTGGTGGGTTACAATGAGCAGTTCTTC
CDR3 protein: CASSLVGYNEQFF
V gene: TRBV5-1
J gene: TRBJ2-1
clone size: -
CDR3 length: 13
D gene: -

CDR3 DNA: TGCGCCAGCAGCCTTTGGGCGGGAGGGAACTACGAGCAGTACTTC
CDR3 protein: CASSLWAGGNYEQYF
V gene: TRBV5-1
J gene: TRBJ2-7
clone size: -
CDR3 length: 15
D gene: TRBD2

CDR3 DNA: TGTGCCAGCAGCCCTGGGACTAGCGTTGACGAGCAGTACTTC
CDR3 protein: CASSPGTSVDEQYF
V gene: TRBV6-5
J gene: TRBJ2-7
clone size: -
CDR3 length: 14
D gene: TRBD2

CDR3 DNA: TGTGCCAGCAGTGACGGGGGGGGAACTCAAACATTCTATGGCTACACCTTC
CDR3 protein: CASSDGGGTQTFYGYTF
V gene: TRBV6-4
J gene: TRBJ1-2
clone size: once
CDR3 length: 17
D gene: -

CDR3 DNA: TGTGCCAGCAGTTTTGCGGGAACCTACGAGCAGTACTTC
CDR3 protein: CASSFAGTYEQYF
V gene: TRBV28
J gene: TRBJ2-7
clone size: -
CDR3 length: 13
D gene: -

CDR3 DNA: TGTGCCAGCAGTCCCAACACAGGGATCTACGAGCAGTACTTC
CDR3 protein: CASSPNTGIYEQYF
V gene: TRBV27
J gene: TRBJ2-7
clone size: -
CDR3 length: 14
D gene: -

CDR3 DNA: TGTGCCAGCAGCGTAGGAAGGGGGGTGATCTCTGGGGCCAACGTCCTGACTTTC
CDR3 protein: CASSVGRGVISGANVLTF
V gene: TRBV9
J gene: TRBJ2-6
clone size: -
CDR3 length: 18
D gene: -

CDR3 DNA: TGTGCCAGAAGGACAGGGTCCGGGTACGAGCAGTACTTC
CDR3 protein: CARRTGSGYEQYF
V gene: TRBV5-3
J gene: TRBJ2-7
clone size: once
CDR3 length: 13
D gene: TRBD1

CDR3 DNA: TGTGCCAGCAGTTTAGATGGTACAGGGGAGCAGTTCTTC
CDR3 protein: CASSLDGTGEQFF
V gene: TRBV27
J gene: TRBJ2-1
clone size: -
CDR3 length: 13
D gene: -